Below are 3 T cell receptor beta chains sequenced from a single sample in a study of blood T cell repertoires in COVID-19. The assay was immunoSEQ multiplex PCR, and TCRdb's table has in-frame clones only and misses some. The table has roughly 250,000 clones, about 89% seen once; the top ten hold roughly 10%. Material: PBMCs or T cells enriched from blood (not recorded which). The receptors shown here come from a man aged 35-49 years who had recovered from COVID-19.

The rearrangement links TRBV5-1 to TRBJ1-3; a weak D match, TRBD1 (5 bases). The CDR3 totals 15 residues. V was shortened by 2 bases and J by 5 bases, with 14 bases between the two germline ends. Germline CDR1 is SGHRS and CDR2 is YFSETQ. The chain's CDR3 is CASSLRFDSRNTIYF. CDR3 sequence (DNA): TGCGCCAGCAGCTTAAGATTTGACAGTAGAAACACCATATATTTT.

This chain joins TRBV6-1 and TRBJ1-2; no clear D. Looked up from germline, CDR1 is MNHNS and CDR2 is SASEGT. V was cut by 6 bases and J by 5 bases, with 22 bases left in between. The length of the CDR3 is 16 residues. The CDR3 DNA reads TGTGCCAGCAGAGAACGACTGCAGATCAAACGGTATGGCTACACCTTC. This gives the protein CASRERLQIKRYGYTF.

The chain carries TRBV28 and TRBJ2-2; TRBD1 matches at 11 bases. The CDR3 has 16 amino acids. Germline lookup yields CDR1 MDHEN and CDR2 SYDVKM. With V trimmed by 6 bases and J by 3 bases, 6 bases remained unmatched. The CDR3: CASRRRTGGYTGELFF. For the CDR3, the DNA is TGTGCCAGCAGGCGTCGGACAGGGGGCTACACCGGGGAGCTGTTTTTT.